Below are 9 T cell receptor beta chains sequenced from a single sample in a study of tumor and adjacent non-tumor tissue in lung cancer. The library came from three nested PCR rounds adapted from ARM-PCR protocols. TCRdb passed the multiplex PCR reads through MiXCR, listing each CDR3 protein once. Of 200,000 to 250,000 distinct CDR3 sequences listed, around 71% are singletons. No cell sorting was done before RNA was extracted from the tissue. The sequenced sample was lung tumor tissue. The origin of the receptors is a man aged 60 to 69 with non-small cell lung cancer.

Of note for this clonotype: An end of the junction differs from the germline gene, which may be a read error. The chain employs TRBV6-5 and TRBJ2-7; D possibly uses TRBD1 or TRBD2 (6 bases each). CDR1 MNHEY and CDR2 SVGAGI come from the germline V gene. This CDR3 contains 13 residues. The CDR3 here is CASRDNRVREQNF. The CDR3 coding sequence is TGTGCCAGCAGGGACAACAGGGTTCGGGAGCAGAACTTC.

CDR3 region: CANSLAGPGNEQFF. In DNA, the CDR3 is TGTGCTAACAGTTTAGCGGGACCCGGTAATGAGCAGTTCTTC. J is TRBJ2-1 and V is TRBV11-3; 8 positions match TRBD2. CDR3 length: 14 residues. Germline loops: CDR1 SGHNT, CDR2 YENEEA.

About this clonotype itself: This could be a read error, since a much larger clone is one nucleotide away. The chain is built from TRBV5-4 and TRBJ1-2; no definite D call. The CDR3 extends over 14 amino acids. Germline V gene lookup returns CDR1 SGHNT and CDR2 YYREEE (reference sequence). V lost 0 bases to trimming and J lost 10 bases, with 16 bases between them. CDR3 in amino acids: CASSLASDLGAYTF. The CDR3 DNA is TGTGCCAGCAGCTTGGCGTCGGACCTTGGTGCCTACACCTTC.

This clonotype was recorded once. This CDR3 fails to terminate in the conserved phenylalanine or tryptophan, so it likely reflects a read error. The chain is built from TRBV11-3 and TRBJ1-1; D possibly corresponds to TRBD1 (5 bases). This CDR3 has 14 amino acids. Per the germline V gene, CDR1 is SGHNT and CDR2 is YENEEA. The CDR3 here is CATSSQIGAPEAFL. The CDR3 DNA is TGTGCCACCAGCTCACAGATCGGGGCTCCTGAAGCTTTCCTT.

With regard to this clonotype: Without the conserved terminal phenylalanine or tryptophan, this CDR3 likely stems from a read error. The chain has TRBV6-5 and TRBJ2-5; tentatively, D is TRBD2 (6 bases). The V gene's germline CDR1 is MNHEY and CDR2 SVGAGI. The CDR3 sequence is 14 residues long. V lost 5 bases and J 9 bases, leaving 19 bases between the germline ends. CDR3 sequence: CASSDTGASGAQYI. DNA of the CDR3: TGTGCCAGCAGTGATACCGGGGCCTCGGGGGCCCAGTACATC.

V usage is TRBV20-1 and J usage is TRBJ1-6; no reliable D call. Germline CDR1 is DFQATT and CDR2 is SNEGSKA (reference sequence). Trimming cost V 1 base and J 3 bases, with 16 bases left between them. The CDR3 totals 17 residues. The CDR3 is CSARGLAESYYNSPLHF. CDR3 sequence (DNA): TGCAGTGCTAGAGGTCTGGCGGAGAGCTACTATAATTCACCCCTCCACTTT.

Of note for this clonotype: Germline is not matched at one junction end, which may reflect a read error. The chain has TRBV6-2 or TRBV6-3 and TRBJ2-1; D is uncertain. Germline assignment: CDR1 MNHEY and CDR2 SVGEGT. This CDR3 is 15 amino acids long. This chain's CDR3 is CASSLEASGPNEQSF. In DNA, the CDR3 is TGTGCCAGCAGTTTAGAGGCTAGTGGGCCCAATGAGCAGTCCTTC.

Notes on this clonotype: A much larger clonotype is one base distant, so this may be a read error. The chain employs TRBV12-3 or TRBV12-4 and TRBJ1-3; tentatively, D is TRBD1 (5 bases). The CDR3 has 14 amino acids. The V and J ends lost 5 bases and 3 bases respectively, with 11 bases between them. The CDR3 is CASSRIGDGNTIYF. The CDR3, as DNA: TGTGCCAGCAGTCGGATAGGGGATGGAAACACCATATATTTT.

As for this clonotype: One end of the junction does not line up with germline, which may come from a read error. This chain joins TRBV20-1 and TRBJ2-1; tentative D call: TRBD2 (6 bases). Per the germline V gene, CDR1 is DFQATT and CDR2 is SNEGSKA (reference sequence). CDR3 length equals 15 residues. CDR3 DNA: TGCAGTGCTTGGGCCCTAGCGTTATCCTACAATGGGCAGTTCTTC. This sequence encodes CSAWALALSYNGQFF.